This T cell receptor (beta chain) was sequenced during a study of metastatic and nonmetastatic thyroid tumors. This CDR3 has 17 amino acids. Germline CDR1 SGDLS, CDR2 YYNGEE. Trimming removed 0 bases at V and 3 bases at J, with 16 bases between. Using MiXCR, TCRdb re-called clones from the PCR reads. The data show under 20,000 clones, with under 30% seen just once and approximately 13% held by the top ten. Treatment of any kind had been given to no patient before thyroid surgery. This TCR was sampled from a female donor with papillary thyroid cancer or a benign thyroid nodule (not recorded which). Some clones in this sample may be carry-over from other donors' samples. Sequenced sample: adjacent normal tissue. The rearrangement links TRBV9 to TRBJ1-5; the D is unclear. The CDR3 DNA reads TGTGCCAGCAGCGTAGGTGTGCCGCTTTGGGCCAATCAGCCCCAGCATTTT. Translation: CASSVGVPLWANQPQHF.